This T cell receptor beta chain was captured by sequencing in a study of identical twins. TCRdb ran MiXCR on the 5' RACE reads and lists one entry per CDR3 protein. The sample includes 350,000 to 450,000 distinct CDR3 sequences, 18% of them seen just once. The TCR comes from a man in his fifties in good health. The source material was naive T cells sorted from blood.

CDR3 sequence reads: CASSQEGLAGVFEQYF. The CDR3 nucleotides are TGTGCCAGCAGCCAAGAAGGTCTAGCGGGGGTCTTCGAGCAGTACTTC. This chain joins TRBV3-1 and TRBJ2-7, with 10 bases that match TRBD2. J was trimmed by 6 bases and V by 0 bases; bases with no gene match: 8. The CDR3 loop spans 16 amino acids. Germline-derived CDR1 and CDR2 are LGHDT and YNNKEL (reference sequence).